Here is one T cell receptor beta chain with its context. These data originate in a study of control samples from healthy donors and cancer patients. CDR1 and CDR2 (germline): MNHEY, SVGAGI. CDR3 length: 13 amino acids. Trimming cost V 2 bases and J 4 bases, with 8 bases left between them. The data were produced by immunoSEQ multiplex PCR, yet TCRdb's version contains in-frame clones alone and is incomplete. This table holds about 180,000 clones, approximately 92% found once. Sequencing was done on a sample of blood. The sequence derives from a woman aged 40-49 years in good health. This sequence joins TRBV6-5 and TRBJ1-2; D possibly corresponds to TRBD1 (6 bases). This CDR3 is CASSYGTPYGYTF. As DNA, the CDR3 is TGTGCCAGCAGTTACGGGACACCCTATGGCTACACCTTC.